The source of this TCR beta chain is a study of blood T cell repertoires in COVID-19 (dated by TCRdb to about 2020). A note on the overall study: Samples from collaborators originated in the United States, Italy and Spain and spanned both the acute and convalescent phases of COVID-19. The prospective study material was composed of cDNA or gDNA derived from T cells, B-cell-depleted T cells, or PBMCs. Subjects who had been exposed to COVID-19, were actively infected with it, or had recovered from it provided the deeply sampled blood TCRbeta repertoires that made up the dataset. The repertoires were released in a freely available public database intended as a resource for research on the immune response to SARS-CoV-2. The samples were drawn from the first 160 participants of the ongoing ImmuneRACE study and from more than 1,000 subjects provided by 6 global collaborators. A de-identified subject ID, COVID-19 status, age in years and sex were almost always included in the sample metadata. Where HLA class I and class II types were available, the types were taken from metadata supplied by the sample provider, not from assay-based typing.

Here is what the overall study found, with its caveats: The quantity of clinical and demographic metadata differed by source and by participant and was supplied without curation.

Collaborating institutions collected whole blood in K2EDTA tubes following their own protocols. For TCRbeta analysis, collaborators shipped samples as frozen whole blood, isolated PBMCs, or DNA extracted from either of those sample types. In regard to this clone: Its cognate antigen has yet to be identified. Base-call qualities are not available, and no considerably larger clone is one nucleotide away.

TCRbeta CDR3 regions were amplified from genomic DNA by means of the immunoSEQ Assay, a bias-controlled multiplex PCR. The original pipeline was this. The number of nucleated cells in each sample was estimated by amplification of reference gene primers within the assay. To quantify the absolute abundance of each unique TCRbeta CDR3 rearrangement, sequence reads were collapsed and filtered. Productive Simpson clonality was computed per sample as the square root of Simpson's diversity index over productive rearrangements. In its TCRdb copy, this immuneACCESS table keeps in-frame sequences only and misses some clones. Where compared with another copy, unresolved V genes explain less than half of these, and the others have no known cause. Clone size and V and J calls were adopted from that table, with D and trimming inferred from the DNA. The sample yields around 78,000 clones; around 86% were counted once. The ten largest make up about a tenth of the sample.

The germline V gene (reference sequence) specifies SEHNR as CDR1 and FQNEAQ as CDR2. V is reduced by 1 base and J by 8 bases, leaving a spacing of 13 bases between them. The CDR3, from cysteine to phenylalanine, totals 14 residues. The only DNA kept is the CDR3, 42 bases in frame from the first base. The rearranged chain carries TRBV7-9 and TRBJ2-3; a tentative D match to TRBD1 spans 6 bases. Sample: peripheral blood. The source of this sequence is a man aged 70-80 years with active or convalescent COVID-19. The DNA sequence is TGTGCCAGCAGCTTAGGGCAGGGGTCGGCTACGCAGTATTTT. This is translated as CASSLGQGSATQYF.